This T cell receptor beta chain was identified in a study of OX40 agonist ivuxolimab in advanced cancers. The germline V gene encodes CDR1 LNHNV and CDR2 YYDKDF (reference sequence). This CDR3 contains 17 residues. V shed 0 bases and J shed 6 bases, with 20 bases lying between them. Generated by immunoSEQ multiplex PCR, the TCRdb table keeps only in-frame clones and is missing some. Of 50,000 to 75,000 clones listed, about 88% are singletons. Here the sequenced sample was CD4+ or CD8+ T cells sorted from blood, taken in a trial of the OX40 agonist ivuxolimab. The chain carries TRBV15 and TRBJ2-5; no definite D call. This clonotype originated in an adult with an advanced solid tumor such as melanoma, head and neck, liver or kidney cancer. CDR3 residues: CATSRDKVGGLGKTQYF. The CDR3, as DNA: TGTGCCACCAGCAGAGATAAGGTTGGCGGCCTCGGAAAGACCCAGTACTTC.